This is a list of T cell receptor beta chains from one sample in a study of response to subunit inactivated influenza vaccine. TCRdb fed the RT-PCR reads into MiXCR, producing one record per CDR3 protein. The sample carries a few hundred thousand distinct CDR3 sequences, over 20% recorded once. The material was PBMCs from blood, obtained about 19 months after vaccination. Source of these receptors: a man between 45 and 75 years old who received an inactivated influenza vaccine. Both conserved end residues are part of each CDR3. The D gene is left open where the match is weak. Size is omitted from some rows. Given values are once, few, many or a class for expanded clones.

CDR3 protein: CASSPGGHLDYNEQFF
CDR3 DNA: TGTGCCAGCAGCCCAGGGGGACACCTTGATTACAATGAGCAGTTCTTC
J gene: TRBJ2-1
clone size: -
V gene: TRBV3-1
D gene: TRBD1

CDR3 protein: CASSLRIAKRKNTGELFF
CDR3 DNA: TGTGCCAGCAGTTTAAGGATAGCTAAGCGGAAGAACACCGGGGAGCTGTTTTTT
J gene: TRBJ2-2
clone size: -
V gene: TRBV12-3/TRBV12-4
D gene: -

CDR3 protein: CSGTAHSGNTIYF
CDR3 DNA: TGCAGCGGGACCGCTCACTCTGGAAACACCATATATTTT
J gene: TRBJ1-3
clone size: many
V gene: TRBV29-1
D gene: -

CDR3 protein: CSASGTGALGEQFF
CDR3 DNA: TGCAGTGCTTCCGGGACAGGGGCCTTGGGTGAGCAGTTCTTC
J gene: TRBJ2-1
clone size: few
V gene: TRBV20-1
D gene: TRBD1

CDR3 protein: CASSLFGRKWTEAFF
CDR3 DNA: TGTGCCAGCAGCTTATTCGGACGAAAATGGACTGAAGCTTTCTTT
J gene: TRBJ1-1
clone size: few
V gene: TRBV11-3
D gene: -

CDR3 protein: CATSRAHKDTQYF
CDR3 DNA: TGTGCCACCAGCAGAGCACATAAAGATACGCAGTATTTT
J gene: TRBJ2-3
clone size: -
V gene: TRBV15
D gene: -

CDR3 protein: CASSQAEVVNTEAFF
CDR3 DNA: TGCGCCAGCAGCCAAGCGGAGGTCGTGAACACTGAAGCTTTCTTT
J gene: TRBJ1-1
clone size: few
V gene: TRBV4-1
D gene: -

CDR3 protein: CASSEYPAGISKLFF
CDR3 DNA: TGTGCCAGCAGTGAATACCCCGCCGGTATTAGTAAACTGTTTTTT
J gene: TRBJ1-4
clone size: many
V gene: TRBV2
D gene: -

CDR3 protein: CASSYKAYYEQYF
CDR3 DNA: TGTGCCAGCAGTTATAAAGCGTACTACGAGCAGTACTTC
J gene: TRBJ2-7
clone size: -
V gene: TRBV6-6
D gene: -

CDR3 protein: CASSLWGEDTQYF
CDR3 DNA: TGTGCCAGCAGCTTATGGGGGGAGGATACGCAGTATTTT
J gene: TRBJ2-3
clone size: many
V gene: TRBV7-2
D gene: -

CDR3 protein: CASSLLSGPRLDYGYTF
CDR3 DNA: TGTGCCAGCAGTTTATTATCTGGACCGAGACTGGACTATGGCTACACCTTC
J gene: TRBJ1-2
clone size: many
V gene: TRBV12-3/TRBV12-4
D gene: -

CDR3 protein: CATRPGRLNRGTDTQYF
CDR3 DNA: TGTGCCACCCGGCCGGGGAGATTAAACAGGGGCACAGATACGCAGTATTTT
J gene: TRBJ2-3
clone size: -
V gene: TRBV10-3
D gene: -

CDR3 protein: CASSPPGTRIGPTEAFF
CDR3 DNA: TGTGCCAGCTCACCCCCCGGGACCCGGATAGGGCCAACTGAAGCTTTCTTT
J gene: TRBJ1-1
clone size: few
V gene: TRBV18
D gene: -

CDR3 protein: CASSETAGGSSTDTQYF
CDR3 DNA: TGTGCCAGCAGTGAAACAGCGGGAGGTTCCAGCACAGATACGCAGTATTTT
J gene: TRBJ2-3
clone size: -
V gene: TRBV6-1
D gene: TRBD2

CDR3 protein: CSARMGTSFYEQYF
CDR3 DNA: TGCAGTGCTAGGATGGGGACTAGTTTCTACGAGCAGTACTTC
J gene: TRBJ2-7
clone size: few
V gene: TRBV20-1
D gene: TRBD2

CDR3 protein: CASSGAGLAAFF
CDR3 DNA: TGTGCCAGCAGTGGGGCGGGACTAGCAGCGTTCTTC
J gene: TRBJ2-1
clone size: once
V gene: TRBV12-3/TRBV12-4
D gene: TRBD2

CDR3 protein: CASSPTPTEQETQYF
CDR3 DNA: TGTGCCAGCAGCCCCACCCCTACTGAACAAGAGACCCAGTACTTC
J gene: TRBJ2-5
clone size: few
V gene: TRBV7-9
D gene: -